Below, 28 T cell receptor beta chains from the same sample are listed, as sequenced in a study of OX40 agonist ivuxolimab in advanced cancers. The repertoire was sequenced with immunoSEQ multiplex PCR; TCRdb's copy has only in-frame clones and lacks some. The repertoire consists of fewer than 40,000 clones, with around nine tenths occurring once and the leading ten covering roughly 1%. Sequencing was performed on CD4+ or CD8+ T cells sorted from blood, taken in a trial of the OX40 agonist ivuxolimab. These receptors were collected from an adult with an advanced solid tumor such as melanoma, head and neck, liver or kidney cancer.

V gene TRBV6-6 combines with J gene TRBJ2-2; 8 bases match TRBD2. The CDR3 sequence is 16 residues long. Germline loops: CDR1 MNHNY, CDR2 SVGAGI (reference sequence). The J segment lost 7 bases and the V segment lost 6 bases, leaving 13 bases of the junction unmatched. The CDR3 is CASSPRDGGAGGELFF. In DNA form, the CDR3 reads TGTGCCAGCAGCCCCCGGGACGGGGGGGCGGGCGGGGAGCTGTTTTTT.

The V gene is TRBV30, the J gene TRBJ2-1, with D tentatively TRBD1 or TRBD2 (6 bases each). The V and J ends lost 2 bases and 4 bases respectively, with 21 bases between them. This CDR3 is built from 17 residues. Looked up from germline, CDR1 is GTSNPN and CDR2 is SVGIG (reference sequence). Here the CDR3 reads CAWSYGGRPQIYNEQFF. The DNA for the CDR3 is TGTGCCTGGAGTTATGGGGGGCGGCCGCAGATATACAATGAGCAGTTCTTC.

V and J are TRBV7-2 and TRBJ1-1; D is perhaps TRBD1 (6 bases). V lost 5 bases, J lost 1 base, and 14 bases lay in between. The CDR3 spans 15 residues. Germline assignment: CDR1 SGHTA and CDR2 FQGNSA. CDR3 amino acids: CASSPPQGKNTEAFF. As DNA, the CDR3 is TGTGCCAGCAGCCCTCCCCAGGGGAAGAACACTGAAGCTTTCTTT. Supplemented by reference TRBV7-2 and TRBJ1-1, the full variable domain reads GAGVSQSPSNKVTEKGKDVELRCDPISGHTALYWYRQSLGQGLEFLIYFQGNSAPDKSGLPSDRFSAERTGGSVSTLTIQRTQQEDSAVYLCASSPPQGKNTEAFFGQGTRLTVV.

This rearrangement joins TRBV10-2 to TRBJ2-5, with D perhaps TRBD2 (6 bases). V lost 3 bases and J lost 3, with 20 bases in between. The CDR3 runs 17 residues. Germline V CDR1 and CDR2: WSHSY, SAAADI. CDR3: CASSDGLGGLKKETQYF. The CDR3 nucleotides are TGCGCCAGCAGTGACGGGCTCGGGGGACTGAAAAAAGAGACCCAGTACTTC.

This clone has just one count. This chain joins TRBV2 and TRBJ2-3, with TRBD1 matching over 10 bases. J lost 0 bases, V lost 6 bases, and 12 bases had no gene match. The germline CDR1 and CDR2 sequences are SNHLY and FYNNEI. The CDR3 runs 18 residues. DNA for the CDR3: TGTGCCAGCAGGCAGGGACAGGGGAGGATGACTAGCACAGATACGCAGTATTTT. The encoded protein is CASRQGQGRMTSTDTQYF.

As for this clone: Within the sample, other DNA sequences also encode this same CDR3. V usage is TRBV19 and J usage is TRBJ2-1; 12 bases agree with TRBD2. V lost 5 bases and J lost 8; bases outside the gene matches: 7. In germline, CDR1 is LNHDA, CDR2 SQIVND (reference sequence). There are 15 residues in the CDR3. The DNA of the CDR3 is TGTGCCAGTAGTGAACTAGCGGGAGGAACATATGAGCAGTTCTTC. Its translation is CASSELAGGTYEQFF. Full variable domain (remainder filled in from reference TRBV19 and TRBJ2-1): DGGITQSPKYLFRKEGQNVTLSCEQNLNHDAMYWYRQDPGQGLRLIYYSQIVNDFQKGDIAEGYSVSREKKESFPLTVTSAQKNPTAFYLCASSELAGGTYEQFFGPGTRLTVL.

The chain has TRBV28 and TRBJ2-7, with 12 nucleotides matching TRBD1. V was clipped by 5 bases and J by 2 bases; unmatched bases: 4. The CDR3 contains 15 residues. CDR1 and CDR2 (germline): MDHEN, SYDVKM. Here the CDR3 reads CASSPGTGGAYEQYF. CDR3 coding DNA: TGTGCCAGCAGTCCAGGGACAGGGGGCGCCTACGAGCAGTACTTC.

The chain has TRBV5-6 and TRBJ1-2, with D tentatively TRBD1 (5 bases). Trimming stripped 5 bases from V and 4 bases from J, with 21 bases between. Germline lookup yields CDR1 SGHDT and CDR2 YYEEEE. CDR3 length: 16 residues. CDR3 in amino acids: CASRPPYRDLGYGYTF. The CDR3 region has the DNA TGTGCCAGCAGACCCCCCTATAGGGACCTCGGCTATGGCTACACCTTC.

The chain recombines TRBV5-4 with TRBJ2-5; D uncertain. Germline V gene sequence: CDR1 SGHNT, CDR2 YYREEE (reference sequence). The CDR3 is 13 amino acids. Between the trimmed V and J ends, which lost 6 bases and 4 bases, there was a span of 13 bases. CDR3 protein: CASKTASGETQYF. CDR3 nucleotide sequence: TGTGCCAGCAAGACGGCGAGTGGAGAGACCCAGTACTTC. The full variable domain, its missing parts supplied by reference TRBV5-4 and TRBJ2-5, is ETGVTQSPTHLIKTRGQQVTLRCSSQSGHNTVSWYQQALGQGPQFIFQYYREEENGRGNFPPRFSGLQFPNYSSELNVNALELDDSALYLCASKTASGETQYFGPGTRLLVL.

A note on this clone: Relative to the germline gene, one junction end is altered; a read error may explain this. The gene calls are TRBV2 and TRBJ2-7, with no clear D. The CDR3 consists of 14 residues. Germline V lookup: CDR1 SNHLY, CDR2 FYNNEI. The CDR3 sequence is CASKLGGSSYEQYF. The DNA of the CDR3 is TGTGCGAGCAAGTTGGGCGGTAGCTCCTACGAGCAGTACTTC. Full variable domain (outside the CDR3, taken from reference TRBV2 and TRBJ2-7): EPEVTQTPSHQVTQMGQEVILRCVPISNHLYFYWYRQILGQKVEFLVSFYNNEISEKSEIFDDQFSVERPDGSNFTLKIRSTKLEDSAMYFCASKLGGSSYEQYFGPGTRLTVT.

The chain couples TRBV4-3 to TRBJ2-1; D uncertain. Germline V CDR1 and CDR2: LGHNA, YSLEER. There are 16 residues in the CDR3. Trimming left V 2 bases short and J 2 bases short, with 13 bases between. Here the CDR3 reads CASSQHHSPTYNEQFF. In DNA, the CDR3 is TGCGCCAGCAGCCAACACCACTCCCCCACCTACAATGAGCAGTTCTTC.

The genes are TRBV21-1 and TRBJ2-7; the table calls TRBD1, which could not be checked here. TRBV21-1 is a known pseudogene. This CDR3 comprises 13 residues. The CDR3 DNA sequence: TGTGCCAGCAACTGGGCCCCATCCCACGAGCAGTACTTC. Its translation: CASNWAPSHEQYF.

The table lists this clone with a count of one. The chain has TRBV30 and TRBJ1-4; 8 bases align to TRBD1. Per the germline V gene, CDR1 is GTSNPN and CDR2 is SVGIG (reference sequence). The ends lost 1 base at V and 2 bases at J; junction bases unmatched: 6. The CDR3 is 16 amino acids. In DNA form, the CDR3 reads TGTGCCTGGAGTGGGCAGGGGGCATATACTAATGAAAAACTGTTTTTT. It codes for CAWSGQGAYTNEKLFF.

CDR3 DNA: TGCGCCAGCAGCCAAGATCGAGGAGCGCTCTACGAGCAGTACTTC. This sequence encodes CASSQDRGALYEQYF. This chain joins TRBV4-1 and TRBJ2-7; D gene ambiguous. The CDR3 is 15 residues long. V lost 0 bases to trimming and J lost 3 bases, with 12 bases between them. The V gene's germline CDR1 is MGHRA and CDR2 YSYEKL.

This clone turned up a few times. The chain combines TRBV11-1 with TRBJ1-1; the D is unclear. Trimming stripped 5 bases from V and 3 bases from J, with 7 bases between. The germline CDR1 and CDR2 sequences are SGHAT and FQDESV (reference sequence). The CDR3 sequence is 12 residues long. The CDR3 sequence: CASSLLDTEAFF. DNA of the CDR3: TGTGCCAGCAGCCTACTGGACACTGAAGCTTTCTTT. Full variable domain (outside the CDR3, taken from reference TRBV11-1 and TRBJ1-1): EAEVAQSPRYKITEKSQAVAFWCDPISGHATLYWYRQILGQGPELLVQFQDESVVDDSQLPKDRFSAERLKGVDSTLKIQPAELGDSAMYLCASSLLDTEAFFGQGTRLTVV.

The CDR3 DNA follows: TGTGCCAGCAGCAAAGAGCTACAGGACTCTCAGCCCCAGCATTTT. Amino acid sequence: CASSKELQDSQPQHF. The rearrangement joins TRBV11-2 to TRBJ1-5; maybe TRBD1 (5 bases). The CDR3 is 15 amino acids. The germline gives CDR1 SGHAT, CDR2 FQNNGV. The V gene lost 5 bases and the J gene lost 6 bases, with 17 bases spanning the gap.

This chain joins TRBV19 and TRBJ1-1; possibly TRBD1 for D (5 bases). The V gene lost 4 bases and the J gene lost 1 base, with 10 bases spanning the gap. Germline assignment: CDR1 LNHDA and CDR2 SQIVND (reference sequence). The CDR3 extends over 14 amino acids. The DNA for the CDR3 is TGTGCCAGTAGTACCGACAGCCGGAACACTGAAGCTTTCTTT. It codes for CASSTDSRNTEAFF.

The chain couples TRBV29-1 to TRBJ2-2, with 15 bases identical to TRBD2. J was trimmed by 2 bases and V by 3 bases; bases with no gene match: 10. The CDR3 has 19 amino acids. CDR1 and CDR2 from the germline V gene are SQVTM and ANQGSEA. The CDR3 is CSVEPYGTSGGPNTGELFF. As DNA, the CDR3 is TGCAGCGTTGAGCCTTACGGGACTAGCGGGGGGCCCAACACCGGGGAGCTGTTTTTT.

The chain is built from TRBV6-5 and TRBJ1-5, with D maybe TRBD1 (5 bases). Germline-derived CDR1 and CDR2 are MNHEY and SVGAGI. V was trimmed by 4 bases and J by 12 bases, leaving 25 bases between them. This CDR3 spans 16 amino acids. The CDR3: CASSSKRAGFPRDQHF. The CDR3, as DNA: TGTGCCAGCAGTTCTAAACGGGCAGGGTTCCCCCGGGACCAGCATTTT.

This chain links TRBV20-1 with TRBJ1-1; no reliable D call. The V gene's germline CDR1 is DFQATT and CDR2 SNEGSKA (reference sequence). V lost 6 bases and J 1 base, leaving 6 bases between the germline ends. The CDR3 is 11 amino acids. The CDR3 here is CSALGNTEAFF. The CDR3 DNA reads TGCAGTGCGTTGGGGAACACTGAAGCTTTCTTT.

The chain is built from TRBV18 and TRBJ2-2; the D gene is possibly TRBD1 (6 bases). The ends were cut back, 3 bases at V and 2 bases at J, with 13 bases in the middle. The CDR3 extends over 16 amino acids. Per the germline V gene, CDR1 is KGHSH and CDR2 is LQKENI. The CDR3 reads CASSPGTTVNTGELFF. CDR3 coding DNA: TGTGCCAGCTCACCCGGGACAACAGTAAACACCGGGGAGCTGTTTTTT.

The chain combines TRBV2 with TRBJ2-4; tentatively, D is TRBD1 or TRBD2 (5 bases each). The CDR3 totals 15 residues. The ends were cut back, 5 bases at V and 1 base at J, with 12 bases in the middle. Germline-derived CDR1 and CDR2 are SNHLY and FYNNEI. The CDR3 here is CASSMGQRAKNIQYF. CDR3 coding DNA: TGTGCCAGCAGTATGGGGCAGCGGGCCAAAAACATTCAGTACTTC.

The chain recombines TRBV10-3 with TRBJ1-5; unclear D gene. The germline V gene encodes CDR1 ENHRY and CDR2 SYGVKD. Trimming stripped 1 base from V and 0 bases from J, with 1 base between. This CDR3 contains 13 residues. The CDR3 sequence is CAISEYSNQPQHF. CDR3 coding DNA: TGTGCCATCAGTGAGTATAGCAATCAGCCCCAGCATTTT.

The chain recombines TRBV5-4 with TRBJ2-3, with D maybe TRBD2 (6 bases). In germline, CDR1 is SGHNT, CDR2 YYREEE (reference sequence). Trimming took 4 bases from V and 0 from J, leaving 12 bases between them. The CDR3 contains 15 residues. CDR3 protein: CASSPRLESTDTQYF. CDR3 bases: TGTGCCAGCAGCCCCAGACTAGAGAGCACAGATACGCAGTATTTT.

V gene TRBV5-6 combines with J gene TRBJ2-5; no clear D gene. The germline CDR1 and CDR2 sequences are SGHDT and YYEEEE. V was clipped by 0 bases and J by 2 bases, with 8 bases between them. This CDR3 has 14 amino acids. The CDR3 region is CASSLAGIQETQYF. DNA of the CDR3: TGTGCCAGCAGCTTGGCTGGCATACAAGAGACCCAGTACTTC.

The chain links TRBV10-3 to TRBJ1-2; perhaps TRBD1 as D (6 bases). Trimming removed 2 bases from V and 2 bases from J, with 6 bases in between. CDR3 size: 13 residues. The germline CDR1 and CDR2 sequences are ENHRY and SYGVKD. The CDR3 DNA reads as TGTGCCATCAGTGAGGACAGGAACTATGGCTACACCTTC. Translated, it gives CAISEDRNYGYTF.

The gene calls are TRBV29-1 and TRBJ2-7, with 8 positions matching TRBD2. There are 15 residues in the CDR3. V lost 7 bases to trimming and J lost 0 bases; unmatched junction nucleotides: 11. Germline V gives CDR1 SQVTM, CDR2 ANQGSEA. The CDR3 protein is CSAQNTGGASYEQYF. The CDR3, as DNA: TGCAGCGCACAGAACACCGGGGGGGCCTCCTACGAGCAGTACTTC.

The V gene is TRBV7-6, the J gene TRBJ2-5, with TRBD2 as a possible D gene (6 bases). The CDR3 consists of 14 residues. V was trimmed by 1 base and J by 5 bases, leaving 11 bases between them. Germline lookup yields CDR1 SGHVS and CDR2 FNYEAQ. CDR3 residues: CASSLVGSWETQYF. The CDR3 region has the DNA TGTGCCAGCAGCTTAGTCGGGAGTTGGGAGACCCAGTACTTC.